The 3 T cell receptor beta chains below all came from one sample that was sequenced in a study of blood T cell repertoires in COVID-19 (TCRdb year 2020). The library was obtained by the immunoSEQ multiplex PCR assay. Entries here come from immuneACCESS through TCRdb and include only in-frame sequences with V and J called. Some clones fail to appear in such tables; in the studies checked, an unresolved V gene covers under half of the shortfall, and the cause of the remainder is unknown. This sample lists fewer than 150,000 clones; around three quarters were detected once. About 6.6% of the sample lies in the top ten. Source material: peripheral blood. These receptors were obtained from a man between 70 and 80 years old with acute or convalescent COVID-19.

This chain joins TRBV9 and TRBJ2-1; tentative D call: TRBD2 (7 bases). V was shortened by 7 bases and J by 6 bases, with 20 bases between the two germline ends. Germline V gene lookup returns CDR1 SGDLS and CDR2 YYNGEE. The CDR3 runs to 15 residues. CDR3 sequence reads: CASSRGGGATNEQFF. The CDR3 DNA reads as TGTGCCAGCTCGCGAGGTGGGGGGGCGACCAATGAGCAGTTCTTC.

V is TRBV7-2 and J is TRBJ1-5, with a possible D match to TRBD1 (5 bases). V shed 5 bases and J shed 2 bases, with 7 bases lying between them. CDR1 SGHTA and CDR2 FQGNSA come from the germline V gene. The CDR3 extends over 13 amino acids. The CDR3 sequence: CASSIRGNQPQHF. The CDR3 DNA reads TGTGCCAGCAGCATCAGGGGCAATCAGCCCCAGCATTTT. The full variable domain, in which reference TRBV7-2 and TRBJ1-5 provide the parts outside the CDR3, is GAGVSQSPSNKVTEKGKDVELRCDPISGHTALYWYRQSLGQGLEFLIYFQGNSAPDKSGLPSDRFSAERTGGSVSTLTIQRTQQEDSAVYLCASSIRGNQPQHFGDGTRLSIL.

The chain combines TRBV2 with TRBJ1-1; D might be TRBD1 (6 bases). V was trimmed by 5 bases and J by 4 bases, leaving 14 bases between them. Germline loops: CDR1 SNHLY, CDR2 FYNNEI. The CDR3 contains 14 residues. DNA of the CDR3: TGTGCCAGCAGTTCCGCGGGGGGGCGCACTGAAGCTTTCTTT. The encoded protein is CASSSAGGRTEAFF. The full variable domain, its missing parts supplied by reference TRBV2 and TRBJ1-1, is EPEVTQTPSHQVTQMGQEVILRCVPISNHLYFYWYRQILGQKVEFLVSFYNNEISEKSEIFDDQFSVERPDGSNFTLKIRSTKLEDSAMYFCASSSAGGRTEAFFGQGTRLTVV.